Below are 19 T cell receptor beta chains sequenced from a single sample in a study of T cells expressing NK-cell markers. TCRdb reworked the 5' RACE reads into one entry per CDR3 protein, no DNA. The table lists 500,000 to 700,000 distinct CDR3 sequences, with about 3.6% in the top ten. The sample comprised blood T cells: a sorted CD56 or NKG2C T cell subset, CD4+ or CD8+ T cells, or bulk PBMC T cells (not recorded which). The receptor set was obtained from a man between 18 and 29 years old in good health.

The genes are TRBV12-3 or TRBV12-4 and TRBJ2-2. This CDR3 spans 14 amino acids. The CDR3 loop is CASSVFGTNGELFF.

The chain employs TRBV5-4 and TRBJ1-5. Germline loops: CDR1 SGHNT, CDR2 YYREEE (reference sequence). The CDR3 length is 14 residues. CDR3: CASSLDRNYQPQHF.

The V call is TRBV27, the J call TRBJ1-5; TCRdb outputs TRBD1, but without DNA this stays unchecked. This CDR3 is built from 18 residues. The germline CDR1 and CDR2 sequences are MNHEY and SMNVEV (reference sequence). The CDR3 loop is CASSFLAPSGSSNQPQHF.

The chain couples TRBV29-1 to TRBJ2-7; the TRBD1 assignment by TCRdb is unverifiable without DNA. Per germline, CDR1 SQVTM and CDR2 ANQGSEA. The CDR3 spans 15 residues. The CDR3 sequence is CSVYLTGTGSYEQYF.

The chain recombines TRBV14 with TRBJ2-3; TCRdb names TRBD2, which stays unverified in the absence of DNA. The CDR3 contains 14 residues. Germline CDR1 and CDR2: SGHDN and FVKESK. CDR3: CASSQFLSGDTQYF.

This chain connects TRBV24-1 to TRBJ1-2. Germline V gene lookup returns CDR1 KGHDR and CDR2 SFDVKD. This CDR3 spans 13 amino acids. This CDR3 is CATSTRTMYGYTF.

The rearrangement joins TRBV7-8 to TRBJ2-5; the TCRdb call, TRBD1, lacks DNA for checking. The germline V gene has CDR1 SGHVS and CDR2 FQNEAQ. The CDR3 contains 13 residues. The CDR3 protein is CAQGSTLQETQYF.

The rearrangement uses TRBV12-3 or TRBV12-4 and TRBJ2-5; TCRdb selects TRBD2, and the lack of DNA leaves this call unchecked. CDR3 length: 15 residues. This chain's CDR3 is CASSLGLARKETQYF.

The chain links TRBV27 to TRBJ2-1; there is no DNA to check the TCRdb D call of TRBD2. Germline V lookup: CDR1 MNHEY, CDR2 SMNVEV (reference sequence). The CDR3 runs 16 residues. The CDR3 protein is CASSLLGVAGANEQFF.

The rearrangement uses TRBV4-2 and TRBJ2-2. This CDR3 has 17 amino acids. The germline gives CDR1 LGHNA, CDR2 YNFKEQ. The CDR3 sequence is CASSQGHPNYNTGELFF.

The rearrangement joins TRBV29-1 to TRBJ2-1; TCRdb picks TRBD1, but there is no DNA to check that call. The CDR3 sequence is 13 residues long. Looked up from germline, CDR1 is SQVTM and CDR2 is ANQGSEA. CDR3 amino acids: CSVGTGGYNEQFF.

This chain uses TRBV20-1 with TRBJ2-1; no DNA is available, so the TRBD2 call from TCRdb remains unchecked. Germline loops: CDR1 DFQATT, CDR2 SNEGSKA (reference sequence). The CDR3 runs to 17 residues. The CDR3 loop is CSASGNGASGSVNEQFF.

The CDR3 region is CSVRRLAGEYNEQFF. The chain has TRBV29-1 and TRBJ2-1; TCRdb picks TRBD2, but there is no DNA to check that call. The germline V gene has CDR1 SQVTM and CDR2 ANQGSEA. The CDR3 is 15 residues long.

The V gene is TRBV9, the J gene TRBJ2-5; TCRdb lists TRBD1, though no DNA is available to test this call. From germline, CDR1 is SGDLS and CDR2 YYNGEE. This CDR3 is built from 17 residues. CDR3: CASSVSSQGGRQETQYF. Using reference TRBV9 and TRBJ2-5 for the parts outside the CDR3, the full variable domain is DSGVTQTPKHLITATGQRVTLRCSPRSGDLSVYWYQQSLDQGLQFLIQYYNGEERAKGNILERFSAQQFPDLHSELNLSSLELGDSALYFCASSVSSQGGRQETQYFGPGTRLLVL.

This CDR3 reads CASSAQGGSETQYF. The J gene is TRBJ2-5, the V gene TRBV11-2; absent DNA, TCRdb's TRBD1 call cannot be checked. Germline V gives CDR1 SGHAT, CDR2 FQNNGV. This CDR3 has 14 amino acids.

The chain links TRBV27 to TRBJ2-6; the TCRdb call, TRBD2, lacks DNA for checking. Looked up from germline, CDR1 is MNHEY and CDR2 is SMNVEV (reference sequence). The CDR3 runs to 18 residues. The chain's CDR3 is CASSLFQEGGPGANVLTF.

The rearrangement joins TRBV19 to TRBJ1-4; the D call from TCRdb, TRBD1, cannot be confirmed without DNA. The germline CDR1 and CDR2 sequences are LNHDA and SQIVND (reference sequence). The CDR3 runs 15 residues. This chain's CDR3 is CASSISPGGREKLFF.

J is TRBJ2-2 and V is TRBV10-3; TCRdb's assignment of TRBD2 cannot be checked, as there is no DNA. This CDR3 has 15 residues. Germline V gene data show CDR1 as ENHRY and CDR2 as SYGVKD. CDR3 region: CAIRGTSGSSGELFF.

The chain carries TRBV5-1 and TRBJ2-7; absent DNA, TCRdb's TRBD1 call cannot be checked. Germline V CDR1 and CDR2: SGHRS, YFSETQ. This CDR3 has 16 residues. This CDR3 reads CASSESAGTGTYEQYF. The full variable domain, its missing parts supplied by reference TRBV5-1 and TRBJ2-7, is KAGVTQTPRYLIKTRGQQVTLSCSPISGHRSVSWYQQTPGQGLQFLFEYFSETQRNKGNFPGRFSGRQFSNSRSEMNVSTLELGDSALYLCASSESAGTGTYEQYFGPGTRLTVT.